This T cell receptor beta chain was found in a study of cytomegalovirus exposure and HLA in healthy donors (dated by TCRdb to 2017 to 2019). Study-wide context: An earlier analysis of several hundred of the donors reported about 290 Gb of sequence data and 100 million to 130 million unique TCR beta sequences from 150 million to 200 million T cells. A later genetic analysis took genome-wide SNP genotypes for 398 of the 666 donors and used that subset as a discovery cohort. To decide whether each TCR beta V gene segment behaved as functional or pseudogenic, an earlier analysis of over 500 of the donors relied on high-throughput TCR beta sequencing. Donor age, sex, ethnicity and CMV serostatus were compiled alongside the repertoire data. The T cell repertoires of 550 to 850 subjects were profiled by immunosequencing and related to cytomegalovirus serostatus. A separate validation cohort of about 110 different subjects was used in addition to the 666-subject first cohort. The aim of the study was to test whether cataloging public T cell receptors could identify signatures of past pathogen exposure. Typing coverage varied by locus: roughly 629-640 donors for A, B, C, DRB1 and DQB1; approximately 520 for DQA1; around 610 for DPA1; around 450 for DPB1. About 280 gigabases of sequencing data and 70 million to 95 million unique TCR sequences made up an early release that covered several hundred HLA-typed donors. Five DR-DQ haplotypes were handled as single units for association and clustering because linkage in the cohort was strong. High-throughput TCR immunosequencing, statistical association of individual TCRs with disease status, and machine learning were combined to predict cytomegalovirus infection status. The genetic ancestry cluster associated with self-reported Caucasian donors included roughly four fifths of the 300 to 400 genotyped donors. The later analysis used no new phenotypic data to find candidate immune exposures, relying instead on TCR beta sequences and their occurrence across donors. In a later analysis, previously published TCR beta repertoires from 550 to 750 donors were re-analyzed and high-resolution HLA genotyping was added so that TCR occurrence patterns could be studied. Every repertoire in the discovery cohort had been generated on one and the same sequencing platform. Both class I and class II loci were covered by HLA typing, at four-digit resolution. Among 398 genotyped donors of the cohort, an average of around 240,000 unique TCR beta nucleotide sequences were sequenced per donor, around a sixth of them non-productive. What the study reported, not specific to this receptor: The earlier analysis of almost 600 of the donors excluded some 15 rarely observed V segments, including chromosome 9 orphons, because counts were too low. A later genetic analysis associated a missense DCLRE1C variant with V-gene and J-gene trimming of TCR beta chains, and an independent cohort replicated the association. The authors suggested that the approach could potentially be generalized to other disease states and immunological phenotypes. Three of the identified cytomegalovirus-associated TCR beta chains were confirmed in vitro to be specific for cytomegalovirus antigens. For the cohort, immune exposure information was limited to CMV serostatus. Most CMV-associated TCR beta chains appeared to be HLA-restricted in a later analysis, and the HLA associations seemed to be driven largely by CMV exposure. Correlated functional status among segregating V segments might reflect linkage disequilibrium, but an unknown experimental factor could not be ruled out. Sequencing depth was assumed to be roughly uniform across donors in the presence/absence analyses, though that assumption may not hold. In an earlier analysis of about 550 of the donors, most TCR beta V segments were observed in productive rearrangements about 87% or about 30% of the time, broadly matching IMGT annotations. Some IMGT-functional V segments, including TRBV6-2 and TRBV6-3, could not be told apart with the 87-base-pair reads, so those segments were excluded. HLA typing was unavailable for some donors at each locus, so association tests used only the typed subset. While some public TCRs were present in many individuals, most TCR sequences turned up only very rarely across donors. The study gave a list of about 150 TCR beta chains associated with cytomegalovirus. A further reported finding was that TCR beta sequences accurately predicted the HLA-A and HLA-B alleles for most subjects in the first cohort. This cohort had only TCR beta chains sequenced, and the lack of alpha or paired-chain data limited which features could be detected. At a false discovery rate of 0.05, a later analysis linked 16,951 TCR beta sequences to specific HLA alleles. A group of highly shared sequence variants was considered likely to be a technical artifact of the sequencing pipeline. According to a later analysis, TCR association rates differed among HLA loci, with DRB1 alleles showing the most associated TCRs and HLA-C alleles showing the fewest. Assigning TCR associations to individual alleles was difficult when HLA alleles, especially DR and DQ, strongly co-occurred. Compared with the approximately 600-donor mean, donors in an Asian-associated ancestry cluster had fewer N-insertions in productive TCRs, according to a later genetic analysis. Cytomegalovirus status was reported to be diagnosed by the classifier with high specificity and sensitivity in both the original and validation cohorts. In a later analysis, HLA-associated TCR beta chains showed more clonal expansion and lower generation probabilities than non-associated chains that were equally common. According to a later analysis, parvovirus B19, influenza, CMV and Epstein-Barr virus appeared linked to several top co-occurrence clusters.

The cohort comprised several hundred healthy bone marrow donors. At the time of sampling, every cohort member was nominally healthy, though immune exposures that went unrecorded were likely present. The donor was CMV seronegative and belonged to the group of 350 or so seronegative cohort members. Each donor provided a peripheral blood sample, and peripheral blood mononuclear cells were used for TCR beta sequencing. The Qiagen DNeasy Blood Extraction Kit was used to extract genomic DNA from the blood cell samples. With regard to this clone: Its target antigen remains unknown. Per-base quality was not reported, and no clone a single base away is much larger than it.

The germline V gene sets CDR1 to SGHTA and CDR2 to FQGNSA. Including cysteine and phenylalanine, the CDR3 has 12 amino acids. The sequence is cut down to CDR3 DNA, 36 bases in frame from base 1. Deletion took 5 bases off V and 6 bases off J, with a span of 7 bases between the germline ends. Libraries were constructed by the immunoSEQ multiplex PCR assay. The multiplex PCR relied on a mix of 60 forward primers for TCR Vbeta segments and 13 reverse primers for TCR Jbeta segments. Amplification of the CDR3 region of rearranged TCR beta genes was performed with a multiplex PCR assay on genomic DNA. Amplified TCR beta libraries were sequenced as 87-base-pair reads on the Illumina HiSeq System. The published analysis was carried out like this. A later analysis tallied 75 million to 95 million unique TCR beta chains across the roughly 610 repertoires, and around 9.9 million of those chains were shared by two or more donors. Raw reads were error-corrected and collapsed into unique sequences with a nearest-neighbor algorithm that merged closely related sequences to remove PCR and sequencing errors. V, D and J gene segments were assigned by aligning CDR3 sequences to IMGT reference sequences. Each retained sequence needed at least a six-nucleotide match to both a V gene segment and a J gene segment. Rearrangements were called productive when the CDR3 lacked stop codons and stayed in frame with V and J; all others were non-productive. Following IMGT convention, CDR3 was defined as the stretch from the second conserved V-encoded cysteine up to the conserved J-encoded phenylalanine. The earlier analysis of fewer than 750 of the donors excluded sequences that lacked an unambiguous match to a single V gene segment. An earlier analysis of several hundred of the donors called V segments functional above 56.7% productive rearrangements and segregating when the between-donor standard deviation exceeded 5%. To diagnose cytomegalovirus status from the catalog of TCR beta chain sequences, a statistical classification framework was built. A later analysis assigned V and J genes by comparing TCR nucleotide sequences with IMGT/GENE-DB human TR gene sequences. In a later analysis, CDR3 sequences and most-parsimonious VDJ recombination scenarios were assigned using the TCRdist pipeline. In a later analysis, every TCR beta chain was defined by the combination of its CDR3 amino acid sequence and its V-gene family, and reads without a unique V-gene family were dropped. As a way to deal with suspected cross-contamination and a sequencing artifact, a later analysis dropped approximately 570 nucleotide sequences that were highly shared and had low generation probability. In a later analysis, a clonal expansion index was calculated for each public chain from normalized within-repertoire ranks of inferred template counts. In a later analysis, generation probabilities were computed with a VDJ recombination model fitted to out-of-frame rearrangements, and the resulting probabilities were checked against IGoR. Hypergeometric tests were used in a later analysis to score TCR-TCR, TCR-HLA and TCR-CMV co-occurrence, with a repertoire-size bias correction applied to the TCR pairs. A later analysis estimated false discovery rates by permuting HLA or CMV assignments 20 times. A later analysis grouped co-occurring TCRs with DBSCAN, adding TCRdist sequence similarity when clustering within HLA-allele-positive subsets. Co-occurrence clustering excluded repertoires with fewer than 30,000 or more than 120,000 public chains, plus five with anomalous nucleotide sharing. Held by TCRdb, this immuneACCESS table contains in-frame sequences only and omits some clones. Under half of the omission traces to an unresolved V gene where checked; the cause of the rest is unknown. V and J calls plus clone size are reproduced from that table; the DNA served to infer D and trimming. The sample profile shows 140,000 to 150,000 clones; over 70% of them were found once. The top ten clones comprise about 5% of the sample.

The origin of this receptor is a man between 40 and 49 years old in good health and CMV-seronegative. The sequenced sample consisted of PBMCs. The receptor chain draws on TRBV7-2 and TRBJ2-2, with an unclear D gene assignment. The CDR3 region: CASSRAAGELFF. The nucleotide sequence is TGTGCCAGCAGCCGCGCCGCCGGGGAGCTGTTTTTT.